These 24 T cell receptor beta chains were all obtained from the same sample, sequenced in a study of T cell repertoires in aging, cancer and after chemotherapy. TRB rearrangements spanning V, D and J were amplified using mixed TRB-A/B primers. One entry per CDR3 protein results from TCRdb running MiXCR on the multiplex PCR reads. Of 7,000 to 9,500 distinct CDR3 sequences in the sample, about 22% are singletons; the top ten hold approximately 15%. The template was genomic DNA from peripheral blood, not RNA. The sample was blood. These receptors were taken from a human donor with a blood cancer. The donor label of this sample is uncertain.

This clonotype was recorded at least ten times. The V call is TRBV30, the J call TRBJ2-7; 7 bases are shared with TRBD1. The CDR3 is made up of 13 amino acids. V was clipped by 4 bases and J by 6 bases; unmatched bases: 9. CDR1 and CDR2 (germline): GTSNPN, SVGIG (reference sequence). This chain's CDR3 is CAWTPINRGEQYF. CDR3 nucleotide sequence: TGTGCCTGGACCCCAATCAACAGGGGCGAGCAGTACTTC. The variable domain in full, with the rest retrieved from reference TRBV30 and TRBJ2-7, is SQTIHQWPATLVQPVGSPLSLECTVEGTSNPNLYWYRQAAGRGLQLLFYSVGIGQISSEVPQNLSASRPQDRQFILSSKKLLLSDSGFYLCAWTPINRGEQYFGPGTRLTVT.

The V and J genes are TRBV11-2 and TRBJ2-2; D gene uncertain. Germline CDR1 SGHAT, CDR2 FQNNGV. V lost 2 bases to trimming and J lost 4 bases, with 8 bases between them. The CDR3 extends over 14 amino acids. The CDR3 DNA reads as TGTGCCAGCAGCTTACACGCAGTCACCGGGGAGCTGTTTTTT. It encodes CASSLHAVTGELFF.

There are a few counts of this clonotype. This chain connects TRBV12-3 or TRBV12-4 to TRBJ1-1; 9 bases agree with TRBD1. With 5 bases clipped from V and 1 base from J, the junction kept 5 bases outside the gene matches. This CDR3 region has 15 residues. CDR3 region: CASSPRDRANTEAFF. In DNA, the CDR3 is TGTGCCAGCAGTCCTAGGGACAGGGCGAACACTGAAGCTTTCTTT.

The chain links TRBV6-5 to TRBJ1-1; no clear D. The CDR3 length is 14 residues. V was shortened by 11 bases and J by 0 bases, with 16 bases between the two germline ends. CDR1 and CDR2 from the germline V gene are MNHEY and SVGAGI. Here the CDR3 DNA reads TGTGCCCTCTCTTCGGGCCTTATGAACACTGAAGCTTTCTTT. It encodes CALSSGLMNTEAFF.

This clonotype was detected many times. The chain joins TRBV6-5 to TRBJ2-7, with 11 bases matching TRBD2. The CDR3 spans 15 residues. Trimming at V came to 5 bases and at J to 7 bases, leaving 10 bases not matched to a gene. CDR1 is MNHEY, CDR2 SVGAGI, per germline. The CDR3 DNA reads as TGTGCCAGCAGTCTACTAGCGGGAGACACCCTTGAGCAGTACTTC. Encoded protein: CASSLLAGDTLEQYF.

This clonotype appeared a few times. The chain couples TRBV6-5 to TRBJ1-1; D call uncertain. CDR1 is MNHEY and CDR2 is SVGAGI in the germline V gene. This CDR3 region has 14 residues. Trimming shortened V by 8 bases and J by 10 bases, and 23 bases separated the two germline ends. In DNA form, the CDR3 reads TGTGCCAGCGTGGGTGGCAATACACTCTTGGGAGCTTTCTTT. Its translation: CASVGGNTLLGAFF.

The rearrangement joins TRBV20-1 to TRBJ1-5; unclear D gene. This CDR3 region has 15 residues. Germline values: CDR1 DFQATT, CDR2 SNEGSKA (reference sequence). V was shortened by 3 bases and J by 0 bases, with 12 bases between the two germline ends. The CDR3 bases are TGCAGTGCTAGCTCTTCGGTGGTTAGCAATCAGCCCCAGCATTTT. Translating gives CSASSSVVSNQPQHF.

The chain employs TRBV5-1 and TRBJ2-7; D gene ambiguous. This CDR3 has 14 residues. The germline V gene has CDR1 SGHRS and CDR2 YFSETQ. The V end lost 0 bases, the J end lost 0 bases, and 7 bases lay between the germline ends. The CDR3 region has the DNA TGCGCCAGCAGCTTGGGAGGAGTCTCCTACGAGCAGTACTTC. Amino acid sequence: CASSLGGVSYEQYF.

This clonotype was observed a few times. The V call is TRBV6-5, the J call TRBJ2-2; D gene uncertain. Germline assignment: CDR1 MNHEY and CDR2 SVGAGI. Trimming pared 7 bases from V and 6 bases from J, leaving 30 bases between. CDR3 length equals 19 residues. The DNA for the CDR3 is TGTGCCAGCACCCCCGTTCAATTTGATGTATTGCGTGGGGCCGGGGAGCTGTTTTTT. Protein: CASTPVQFDVLRGAGELFF.

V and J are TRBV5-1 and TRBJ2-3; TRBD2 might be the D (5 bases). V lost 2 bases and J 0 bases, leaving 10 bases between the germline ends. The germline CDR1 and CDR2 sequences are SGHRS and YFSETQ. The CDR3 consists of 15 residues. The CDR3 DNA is TGCGCCAGCAGCTTTGGTGGGAGAAGCACAGATACGCAGTATTTT. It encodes CASSFGGRSTDTQYF.

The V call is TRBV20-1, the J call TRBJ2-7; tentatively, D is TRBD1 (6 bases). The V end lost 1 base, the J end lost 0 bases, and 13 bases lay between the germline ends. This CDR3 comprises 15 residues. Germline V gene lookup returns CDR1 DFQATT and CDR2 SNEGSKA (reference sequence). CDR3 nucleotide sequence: TGCAGTGCTAGAGGCTACCGGGACAACTCCTACGAGCAGTACTTC. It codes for CSARGYRDNSYEQYF.

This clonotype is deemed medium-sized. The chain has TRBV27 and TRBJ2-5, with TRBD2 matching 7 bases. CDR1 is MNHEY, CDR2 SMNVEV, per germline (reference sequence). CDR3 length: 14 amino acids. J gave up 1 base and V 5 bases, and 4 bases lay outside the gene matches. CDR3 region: CASSLRGVQETQYF. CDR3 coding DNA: TGTGCCAGCAGTCTACGGGGGGTCCAAGAGACCCAGTACTTC.

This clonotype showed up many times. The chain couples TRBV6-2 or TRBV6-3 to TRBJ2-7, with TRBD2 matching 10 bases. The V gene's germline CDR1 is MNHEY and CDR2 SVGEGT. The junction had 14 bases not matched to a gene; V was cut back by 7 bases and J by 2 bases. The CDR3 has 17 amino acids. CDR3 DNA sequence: TGTGCCAGCAAAACTTCAGCCGGGACTAGCGCAACCTACGAGCAGTACTTC. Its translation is CASKTSAGTSATYEQYF.

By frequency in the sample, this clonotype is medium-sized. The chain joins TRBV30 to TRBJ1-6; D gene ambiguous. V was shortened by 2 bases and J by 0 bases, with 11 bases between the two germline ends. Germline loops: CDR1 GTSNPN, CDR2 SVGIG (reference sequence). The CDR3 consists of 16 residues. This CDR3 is CAWSIGTNSYNSPLHF. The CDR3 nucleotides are TGTGCCTGGAGTATAGGAACTAACTCCTATAATTCACCCCTCCACTTT.

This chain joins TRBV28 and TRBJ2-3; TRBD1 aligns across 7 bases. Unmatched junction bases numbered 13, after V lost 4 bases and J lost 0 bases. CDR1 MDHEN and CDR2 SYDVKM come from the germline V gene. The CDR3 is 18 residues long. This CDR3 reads CASSYPRQGSTSTDTQYF. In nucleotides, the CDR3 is TGTGCCAGCAGTTACCCAAGACAGGGATCGACTAGCACAGATACGCAGTATTTT.

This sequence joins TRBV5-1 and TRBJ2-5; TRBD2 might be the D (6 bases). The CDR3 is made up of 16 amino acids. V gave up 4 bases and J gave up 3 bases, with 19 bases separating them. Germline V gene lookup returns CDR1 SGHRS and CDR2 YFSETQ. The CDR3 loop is CASSLDFGTSKETQYF. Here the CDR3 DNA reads TGCGCCAGCAGCCTGGACTTCGGGACTTCTAAAGAGACCCAGTACTTC.

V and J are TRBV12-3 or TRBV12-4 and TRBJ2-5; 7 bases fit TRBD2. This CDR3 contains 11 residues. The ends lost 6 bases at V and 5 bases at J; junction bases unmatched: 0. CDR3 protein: CASRLAETQYF. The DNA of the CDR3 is TGTGCCAGCAGACTAGCGGAGACCCAGTACTTC.

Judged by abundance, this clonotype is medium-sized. This chain's CDR3 is CSVLRGGETQYF. The CDR3 nucleotides read TGCAGCGTTTTGAGGGGGGGTGAGACCCAGTACTTC. This sequence joins TRBV29-1 and TRBJ2-5, with D maybe TRBD2 (7 bases). Germline V gives CDR1 SQVTM, CDR2 ANQGSEA. V dropped 5 bases and J dropped 5 bases, with 12 bases sitting between them. The CDR3 covers 12 residues.

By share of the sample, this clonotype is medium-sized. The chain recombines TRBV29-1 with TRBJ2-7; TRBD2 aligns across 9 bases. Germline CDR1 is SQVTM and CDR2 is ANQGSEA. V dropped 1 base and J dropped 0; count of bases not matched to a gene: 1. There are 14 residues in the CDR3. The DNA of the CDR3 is TGCAGCGTTGAAGGACTAGCGGACTCCTACGAGCAGTACTTC. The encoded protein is CSVEGLADSYEQYF.

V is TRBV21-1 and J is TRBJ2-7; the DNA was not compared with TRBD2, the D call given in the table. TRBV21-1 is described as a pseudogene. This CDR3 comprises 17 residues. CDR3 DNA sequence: TGTGCCAGCAGCCCATTAGTGGAGACGGAGGATTCCTACGAGCAGTACTTC. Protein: CASSPLVETEDSYEQYF.

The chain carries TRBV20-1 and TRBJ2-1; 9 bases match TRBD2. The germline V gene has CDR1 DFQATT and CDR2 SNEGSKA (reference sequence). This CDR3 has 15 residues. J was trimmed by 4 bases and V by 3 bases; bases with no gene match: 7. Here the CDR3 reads CSARWLAGPYNEQFF. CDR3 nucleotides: TGCAGTGCTAGGTGGCTAGCGGGACCTTACAATGAGCAGTTCTTC.

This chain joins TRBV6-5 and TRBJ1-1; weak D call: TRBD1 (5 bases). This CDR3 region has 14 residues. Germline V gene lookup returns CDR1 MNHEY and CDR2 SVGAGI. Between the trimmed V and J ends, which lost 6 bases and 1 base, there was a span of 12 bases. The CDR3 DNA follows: TGTGCCAGCAGGGAGGACATACCGAACACTGAAGCTTTCTTT. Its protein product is CASREDIPNTEAFF.

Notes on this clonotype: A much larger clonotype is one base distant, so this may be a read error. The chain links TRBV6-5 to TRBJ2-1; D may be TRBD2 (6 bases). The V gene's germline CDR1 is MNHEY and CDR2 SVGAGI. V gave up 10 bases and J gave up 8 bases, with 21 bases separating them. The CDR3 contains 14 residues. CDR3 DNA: TGTGCCATCAGAGAACGGGACTCGGGGGATGAGCAGTTCTTC. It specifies CAIRERDSGDEQFF.

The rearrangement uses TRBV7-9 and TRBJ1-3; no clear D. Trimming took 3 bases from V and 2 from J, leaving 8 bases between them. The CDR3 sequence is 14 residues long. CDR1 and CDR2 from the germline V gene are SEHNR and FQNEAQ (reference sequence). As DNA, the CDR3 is TGTGCCAGCAGCTTTATCGTTACTGGAAACACCATATATTTT. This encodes CASSFIVTGNTIYF.